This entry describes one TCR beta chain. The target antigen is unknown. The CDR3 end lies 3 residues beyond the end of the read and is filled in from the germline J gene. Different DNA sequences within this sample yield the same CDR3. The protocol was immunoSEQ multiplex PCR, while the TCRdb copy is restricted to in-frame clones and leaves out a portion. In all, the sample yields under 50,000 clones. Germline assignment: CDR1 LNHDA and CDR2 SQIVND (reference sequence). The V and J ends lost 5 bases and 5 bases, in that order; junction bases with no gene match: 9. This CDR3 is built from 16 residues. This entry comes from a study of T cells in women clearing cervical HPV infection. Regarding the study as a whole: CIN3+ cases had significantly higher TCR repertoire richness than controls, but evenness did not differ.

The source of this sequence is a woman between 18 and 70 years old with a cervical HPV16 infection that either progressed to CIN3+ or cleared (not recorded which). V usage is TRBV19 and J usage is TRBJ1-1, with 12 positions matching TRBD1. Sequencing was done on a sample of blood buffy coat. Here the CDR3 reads CASSFGDRGLSTEAFF. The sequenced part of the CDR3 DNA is TGTGCCAGTAGTTTCGGGGACAGGGGGCTTAGTACTGAA.